This TCR beta chain derives from a study of OX40 agonist ivuxolimab in advanced cancers. About the research overall: Treatment of patients was with ivuxolimab, an agonistic anti-OX40 (CD134) antibody. Previous treatment with anti-PD-1, anti-PD-L1 or anti-CTLA-4 therapy was allowed; 40% had received some. Three patients, one with hepatocellular carcinoma and two with cutaneous melanoma, responded partially.

Study-level findings and limits: CD4+ and CD8+ T cells in blood underwent clonal expansion by week 6 at 0.1 to 3.0 mg/kg.

With regard to this clone: Its antigen remains unidentified.

Assay used: immunoSEQ multiplex PCR; TCRdb lists only in-frame clones, some missing. Of roughly 22,000 clones in the sample, roughly nine tenths were seen once. The sequences come from CD4+ or CD8+ T cells sorted from blood, collected in a trial of the OX40 agonist ivuxolimab. The receptor was derived from an adult with an advanced solid tumor such as melanoma, head and neck, liver or kidney cancer.

Written as DNA, the CDR3 is TGCGCCAGCAGTGGACTCCGGGAACAAACCTACGAGCAGTACTTC. It translates to CASSGLREQTYEQYF. The chain combines TRBV10-2 with TRBJ2-7, with a weak D call TRBD2 (5 bases). V was clipped by 4 bases and J by 2 bases, with 15 bases between them. CDR1 and CDR2 (germline): WSHSY, SAAADI. The CDR3 sequence is 15 residues long.